Following are 16 T cell receptor beta chains from one sample sequenced in a study of OX40 agonist ivuxolimab in advanced cancers. Profiled with immunoSEQ multiplex PCR; TCRdb holds only in-frame clones, not every one. The top ten hold roughly 0.61% of the sample, which has approximately 76,000 clones, almost 85% seen once. The source was CD4+ or CD8+ T cells sorted from blood, collected in a trial of the OX40 agonist ivuxolimab. These TCRs come from an adult with an advanced solid tumor such as melanoma, head and neck, liver or kidney cancer.

The gene calls are TRBV7-9 and TRBJ1-1; D is undetermined. From germline, CDR1 is SEHNR and CDR2 FQNEAQ (reference sequence). The CDR3 is made up of 13 amino acids. Trimming took off 3 bases at V and 5 bases at J, with 10 bases between the two ends. CDR3 in DNA: TGTGCCAGCAGCTTTAGCCCCACGACTGAAGCTTTCTTT. As protein: CASSFSPTTEAFF.

The J gene is TRBJ2-2, the V gene TRBV23-1; D unresolved. TRBV23-1 is an open reading frame whose function is uncertain. Between the trimmed V and J ends, which lost 0 bases and 3 bases, there was a span of 8 bases. The CDR3 sequence is 15 residues long. CDR3 sequence reads: CASSQSKQHTGELFF. The CDR3 bases are TGCGCCAGCAGTCAATCGAAGCAGCACACCGGGGAGCTGTTTTTT.

The chain uses TRBV7-7 and TRBJ2-3; D unclear. This CDR3 contains 15 residues. Germline CDR1 reads SSHAT; CDR2 reads FNYEAQ (reference sequence). Trimming left V 2 bases short and J 2 bases short, with 11 bases between. CDR3 nucleotides: TGTGCCAGCAGCTTACTATCGACTCACACAGATACGCAGTATTTT. Encoded protein: CASSLLSTHTDTQYF.

This chain links TRBV6-6 with TRBJ2-5, with 10 bases fitting TRBD2. CDR1 is MNHNY, CDR2 SVGAGI, per germline (reference sequence). The CDR3 runs 14 residues. Trimming cost V 6 bases and J 2 bases; bases outside gene matches: 3. The CDR3 region has the DNA TGTGCCAGCAGGGGAGCGGGGGGGCAAGAGACCCAGTACTTC. It translates to CASRGAGGQETQYF.

This chain uses TRBV19 with TRBJ1-6; no firm D call. With 5 bases removed from V and 0 bases from J, the gap between germline ends came to 5 bases. Per germline, CDR1 LNHDA and CDR2 SQIVND (reference sequence). This CDR3 has 14 amino acids. CDR3 bases: TGTGCCAGTAGTGACGGCTCCTATAATTCACCCCTCCACTTT. Protein product: CASSDGSYNSPLHF.

This clone has only one observation. The chain couples TRBV5-4 to TRBJ2-1; 10 positions match TRBD1. Germline CDR1 and CDR2: SGHNT and YYREEE (reference sequence). The CDR3 has 16 residues. The junction had 5 bases not matched to a gene; V was cut back by 0 bases and J by 5 bases. The CDR3 DNA sequence: TGTGCCAGCAGCTTGGCCGGACAGGGGGTTAACAATGAGCAGTTCTTC. It translates to CASSLAGQGVNNEQFF.

This chain joins TRBV6-1 and TRBJ2-7; possibly TRBD1 or TRBD2 for D (5 bases each). Germline V lookup: CDR1 MNHNS, CDR2 SASEGT. The CDR3 is 12 amino acids. V was shortened by 2 bases and J by 7 bases, with 9 bases between the two germline ends. The CDR3 DNA reads TGTGCCAGCAGTGAAAAGTGGGGGGAGCAGTACTTC. Amino acids: CASSEKWGEQYF.

The chain links TRBV6-1 to TRBJ1-4, with a tentative D call TRBD1 (6 bases). The CDR3 sequence is 14 residues long. V lost 5 bases, J lost 10 bases, and 17 bases lay in between. Germline V gives CDR1 MNHNS, CDR2 SASEGT. The CDR3 here is CASSLGGFEAKLFF. The CDR3 DNA reads as TGTGCCAGCAGTTTAGGGGGATTTGAGGCAAAACTGTTTTTT.

This chain uses TRBV7-2 with TRBJ1-1, with D perhaps matching TRBD1 (5 bases). Trimming left V 5 bases short and J 1 base short, with 8 bases between. The V gene's germline CDR1 is SGHTA and CDR2 FQGNSA. The CDR3 is 13 residues long. DNA for the CDR3: TGTGCCAGCAGCGGACACCAGAACACTGAAGCTTTCTTT. Encoded protein: CASSGHQNTEAFF.

This rearrangement joins TRBV6-5 to TRBJ1-2, with unresolved D. Trimming stripped 5 bases from V and 3 bases from J, with 13 bases between. Germline CDR1 reads MNHEY; CDR2 reads SVGAGI. The CDR3 totals 14 residues. CDR3 nucleotides: TGTGCCAGCAGTAGGACCGCGAAAGACTATGGCTACACCTTC. Translated, it gives CASSRTAKDYGYTF.

The V call is TRBV2, the J call TRBJ2-5, with D maybe TRBD1 (8 bases). Germline loops: CDR1 SNHLY, CDR2 FYNNEI. The CDR3 sequence is 14 residues long. Trimming shortened V by 6 bases and J by 5 bases, and 16 bases separated the two germline ends. CDR3: CASRGGTGRETQYF. In DNA, the CDR3 is TGTGCCAGCAGGGGGGGGACAGGAAGGGAGACCCAGTACTTC.

This sequence joins TRBV2 and TRBJ2-7; TRBD1 matches 8 bases. This CDR3 is 14 amino acids long. Germline V gene lookup returns CDR1 SNHLY and CDR2 FYNNEI. J gave up 6 bases and V 4 bases, and 8 bases lay outside the gene matches. This chain's CDR3 is CASSVDRGQREQYF. Here the CDR3 DNA reads TGTGCCAGCAGTGTTGACAGGGGTCAACGCGAGCAGTACTTC.

The chain uses TRBV25-1 and TRBJ2-7; 10 nucleotides align to TRBD1. The ends lost 6 bases at V and 3 bases at J; junction bases unmatched: 2. The CDR3 extends over 13 amino acids. From germline, CDR1 is MGHDK and CDR2 SYGVNS. For the CDR3, the DNA is TGTGCCAGCAGAGGACAGGGGGGCTACGAGCAGTACTTC. Amino acid sequence: CASRGQGGYEQYF.

The chain combines TRBV2 with TRBJ1-1, with D possibly matching TRBD1 (6 bases). The V gene lost 4 bases and the J gene lost 3 bases, with 9 bases spanning the gap. Germline V gene data show CDR1 as SNHLY and CDR2 as FYNNEI. The CDR3 spans 13 residues. This CDR3 reads CASSVQGYTEAFF. CDR3 sequence (DNA): TGTGCCAGCAGTGTACAGGGATACACTGAAGCTTTCTTT.

The chain has TRBV5-4 and TRBJ2-5; 8 positions match TRBD2. CDR3 length equals 15 residues. The germline gives CDR1 SGHNT, CDR2 YYREEE (reference sequence). Unmatched junction bases numbered 2, after V lost 0 bases and J lost 1 base. The CDR3 bases are TGTGCCAGCAGCTTGGGAGCGGGGGCCCAAGAGACCCAGTACTTC. The encoded protein is CASSLGAGAQETQYF.

The V call is TRBV7-9, the J call TRBJ2-3; TRBD2 agrees at 11 bases. CDR1 is SEHNR and CDR2 is FQNEAQ in the germline V gene (reference sequence). V shed 7 bases, J shed 5 bases, and the junction held 8 bases outside the gene matches. CDR3 size: 15 residues. CDR3 in amino acids: CASTVSGGAVDTQYF. CDR3 DNA sequence: TGTGCCAGCACCGTTAGCGGGGGGGCGGTAGATACGCAGTATTTT.